These 24 T cell receptor beta chains were sequenced from one sample in a study of T cell changes during pregnancy in multiple sclerosis. Measured with immunoSEQ multiplex PCR; TCRdb has only the in-frame clones, and not every one. The sample has fewer than 90,000 clones, over 85% seen once. The input for sequencing was peripheral blood, taken after pregnancy. The receptor source for this set is a female donor in good health, enrolled as a control in a pregnancy study.

The chain carries TRBV5-1 and TRBJ1-3, with 11 bases lining up with TRBD1. The junction had 4 bases not matched to a gene; V was cut back by 1 base and J by 7 bases. Germline lookup yields CDR1 SGHRS and CDR2 YFSETQ. CDR3 size: 15 residues. CDR3 sequence (DNA): TGCGCCAGCAGCTTGAGGACAGGGGGCGGTAACACCATATATTTT. It encodes CASSLRTGGGNTIYF.

This chain uses TRBV27 with TRBJ2-1; D might be TRBD1 (5 bases). The CDR3 is 18 residues long. Trimming took off 0 bases at V and 8 bases at J, with 23 bases between the two ends. CDR1 is MNHEY and CDR2 is SMNVEV in the germline V gene (reference sequence). The CDR3 bases are TGTGCCAGCAGTTTATCGACTCTCAGGGCCCAAAAAGGGGATGAGCAGTTCTTC. The encoded protein is CASSLSTLRAQKGDEQFF.

This chain links TRBV7-6 with TRBJ2-7; D is possibly TRBD2 (6 bases). V was pared by 5 bases and J by 7 bases, with 21 bases between. The CDR3 totals 15 residues. CDR1 SGHVS and CDR2 FNYEAQ come from the germline V gene. The CDR3 coding sequence is TGTGCCAGCAGCCCGGGCGGGGCGGGATCGGGGGAGCAGTACTTC. This gives the protein CASSPGGAGSGEQYF.

The V and J genes are TRBV6-5 and TRBJ2-7; TRBD2 matches 10 bases. Germline-derived CDR1 and CDR2 are MNHEY and SVGAGI. With 0 bases clipped from V and 3 bases from J, the junction kept 5 bases outside the gene matches. The CDR3 is 16 residues long. The CDR3 sequence is CASSYSSASGSYEQYF. The CDR3 DNA follows: TGTGCCAGCAGTTACTCCTCGGCTAGCGGGAGCTACGAGCAGTACTTC.

A few counts support this clone. V usage is TRBV11-2 and J usage is TRBJ2-7; the match to TRBD2 covers 7 bases. This CDR3 is 14 amino acids long. V lost 6 bases to trimming and J lost 1 base; unmatched junction nucleotides: 6. Per the germline V gene, CDR1 is SGHAT and CDR2 is FQNNGV. CDR3 in DNA: TGTGCCAGCAGGAACCCGGGAGGTTCCTACGAGCAGTACTTC. Its translation: CASRNPGGSYEQYF. The whole variable domain, remainder taken from reference TRBV11-2 and TRBJ2-7, is EAGVAQSPRYKIIEKRQSVAFWCNPISGHATLYWYQQILGQGPKLLIQFQNNGVVDDSQLPKDRFSAERLKGVDSTLKIQPAKLEDSAVYLCASRNPGGSYEQYFGPGTRLTVT.

The V gene is TRBV14, the J gene TRBJ2-1; possibly TRBD2 for D (6 bases). Trimming cost V 4 bases and J 6 bases, with 13 bases left between them. CDR3 length equals 14 residues. Per the germline V gene, CDR1 is SGHDN and CDR2 is FVKESK. Here the CDR3 reads CASSRQGLFNEQFF. CDR3 nucleotides: TGTGCCAGCAGCCGACAAGGACTATTCAATGAGCAGTTCTTC.

The V gene is TRBV30, the J gene TRBJ2-2, with TRBD1 matching over 7 bases. Germline V gives CDR1 GTSNPN, CDR2 SVGIG (reference sequence). V shed 1 base, J shed 6 bases, and the junction held 5 bases outside the gene matches. The CDR3 consists of 14 residues. The CDR3 coding sequence is TGTGCCTGGAGTGAAGACAGGGAATCCGGGGAGCTGTTTTTT. This gives the protein CAWSEDRESGELFF.

This clone was counted once. This chain uses TRBV7-9 with TRBJ1-2; possible D gene TRBD1, 6 bases. V was clipped by 2 bases and J by 3 bases, with 10 bases between them. The CDR3 is made up of 14 amino acids. Looked up from germline, CDR1 is SEHNR and CDR2 is FQNEAQ (reference sequence). The CDR3 sequence: CASSLLGQYYGYTF. The CDR3 DNA follows: TGTGCCAGCAGCTTACTGGGACAATACTATGGCTACACCTTC.

The chain is built from TRBV7-9 and TRBJ2-5; possible D gene TRBD1, 6 bases. The CDR3 length is 13 residues. V was shortened by 3 bases and J by 4 bases, with 9 bases between the two germline ends. Germline lookup yields CDR1 SEHNR and CDR2 FQNEAQ (reference sequence). The CDR3 loop is CASSFTGLETQYF. CDR3 nucleotide sequence: TGTGCCAGCAGCTTCACAGGGCTAGAGACCCAGTACTTC.

The J gene is TRBJ2-1, the V gene TRBV19; D might be TRBD1 (6 bases). V was pared by 8 bases and J by 0 bases, with 14 bases between. Germline CDR1 LNHDA, CDR2 SQIVND (reference sequence). This CDR3 comprises 15 residues. The CDR3 region has the DNA TGTGCCAGTGCCGCTGGACAGAGCTCCTACAATGAGCAGTTCTTC. As protein: CASAAGQSSYNEQFF.

The chain links TRBV18 to TRBJ1-4, with D perhaps TRBD1 (5 bases). Germline V lookup: CDR1 KGHSH, CDR2 LQKENI. Trimming left V 3 bases short and J 6 bases short, with 8 bases between. This CDR3 spans 13 amino acids. The DNA for the CDR3 is TGTGCCAGCTCACCTCAGGGTGATGAAAAACTGTTTTTT. Its translation: CASSPQGDEKLFF.

This chain's CDR3 is CASSTGSVGGNYEQYF. The CDR3 bases are TGTGCCAGCAGCACTGGGTCGGTGGGAGGGAACTACGAGCAGTACTTC. This chain joins TRBV9 and TRBJ2-7, with TRBD2 identical over 7 bases. The V gene end was trimmed by 4 bases and the J gene end by 3 bases; junction bases not matched to a gene: 13. Germline lookup yields CDR1 SGDLS and CDR2 YYNGEE. CDR3 length: 16 amino acids. Full variable domain (rest looked up from reference TRBV9 and TRBJ2-7): DSGVTQTPKHLITATGQRVTLRCSPRSGDLSVYWYQQSLDQGLQFLIQYYNGEERAKGNILERFSAQQFPDLHSELNLSSLELGDSALYFCASSTGSVGGNYEQYFGPGTRLTVT.

The V call is TRBV9, the J call TRBJ1-2; D is unclear. CDR1 is SGDLS and CDR2 is YYNGEE in the germline V gene. V lost 3 bases to trimming and J lost 5 bases, with 8 bases between them. This CDR3 spans 12 amino acids. DNA for the CDR3: TGTGCCAGCAGCGCTAGACCATATGGCTACACCTTC. Protein sequence: CASSARPYGYTF.

The gene calls are TRBV28 and TRBJ2-7; tentative D call: TRBD2 (6 bases). The germline V gene has CDR1 MDHEN and CDR2 SYDVKM. The length of the CDR3 is 19 residues. The V end lost 1 base, the J end lost 2 bases, and 24 bases lay between the germline ends. The CDR3 sequence: CASSLLWGGVTAEPYEQYF. The DNA for the CDR3 is TGTGCCAGCAGTTTATTGTGGGGCGGGGTAACGGCGGAACCCTACGAGCAGTACTTC.

This sequence joins TRBV2 and TRBJ2-1, with 11 bases aligning to TRBD2. V shed 6 bases and J 8 bases; nucleotides not matched to a gene: 15. Germline loops: CDR1 SNHLY, CDR2 FYNNEI. The CDR3 is made up of 17 amino acids. CDR3 amino acids: CASSDLGTSGPVDEQFF. The CDR3 coding sequence is TGTGCCAGCAGCGACTTAGGGACTAGCGGTCCTGTCGATGAGCAGTTCTTC.

V is TRBV9 and J is TRBJ2-1, with 9 bases that match TRBD2. V was pared by 0 bases and J by 4 bases, with 5 bases of the junction left unmatched. Germline CDR1 and CDR2: SGDLS and YYNGEE. CDR3 length: 16 residues. DNA of the CDR3: TGTGCCAGCAGCGTAGCTGCGGGAGGGGGGTACAATGAGCAGTTCTTC. Translated: CASSVAAGGGYNEQFF. The whole variable domain, remainder taken from reference TRBV9 and TRBJ2-1, is DSGVTQTPKHLITATGQRVTLRCSPRSGDLSVYWYQQSLDQGLQFLIQYYNGEERAKGNILERFSAQQFPDLHSELNLSSLELGDSALYFCASSVAAGGGYNEQFFGPGTRLTVL.

V is TRBV25-1 and J is TRBJ2-7; D ambiguous. This CDR3 is built from 13 residues. CDR1 is MGHDK, CDR2 SYGVNS, per germline. Trimming stripped 1 base from V and 5 bases from J, with 9 bases between. CDR3 region: CASSELTRNEQYF. CDR3 in DNA: TGTGCCAGCAGTGAATTGACTCGGAACGAGCAGTACTTC.

The V call is TRBV6-5, the J call TRBJ2-7; TRBD1 agrees at 10 bases. With 4 bases clipped from V and 5 bases from J, the junction kept 11 bases outside the gene matches. Looked up from germline, CDR1 is MNHEY and CDR2 is SVGAGI. The length of the CDR3 is 16 residues. The CDR3, as DNA: TGTGCCAGCAGTTTATCCGGGACAGGGGTTGCCCACGAGCAGTACTTC. It codes for CASSLSGTGVAHEQYF.

The rearrangement links TRBV5-4 to TRBJ2-3; D might be TRBD1 (6 bases). Germline V CDR1 and CDR2: SGHNT, YYREEE (reference sequence). V was pared by 0 bases and J by 9 bases, with 11 bases between. The CDR3 totals 13 residues. This CDR3 reads CASSLDGGQTQYF. CDR3 DNA: TGTGCCAGCAGCTTGGATGGCGGACAGACGCAGTATTTT. Looking up the rest from reference TRBV5-4 and TRBJ2-3 gives the full variable domain: ETGVTQSPTHLIKTRGQQVTLRCSSQSGHNTVSWYQQALGQGPQFIFQYYREEENGRGNFPPRFSGLQFPNYSSELNVNALELDDSALYLCASSLDGGQTQYFGPGTRLTVL.

V gene TRBV28 combines with J gene TRBJ2-2; 8 nucleotides align to TRBD1. The germline gives CDR1 MDHEN, CDR2 SYDVKM. The CDR3 covers 14 residues. V was pared by 9 bases and J by 3 bases, with 6 bases of the junction left unmatched. The DNA for the CDR3 is TGTGCCAGTTCAGGGGGCGCAGACACCGGGGAGCTGTTTTTT. This translates into CASSGGADTGELFF.

This clone showed up just once. This chain links TRBV27 with TRBJ1-2; D might be TRBD1 (5 bases). This CDR3 contains 16 residues. V lost 8 bases and J 2 bases, leaving 21 bases between the germline ends. Germline loops: CDR1 MNHEY, CDR2 SMNVEV (reference sequence). DNA of the CDR3: TGTGCCAGCTCTGACTTAGGTTGGGGCAAAAACTATGGCTACACCTTC. It is translated as CASSDLGWGKNYGYTF.

This chain connects TRBV28 to TRBJ1-2; 10 nucleotides agree with TRBD1. V shed 1 base, J shed 4 bases, and the junction held 6 bases outside the gene matches. The V gene's germline CDR1 is MDHEN and CDR2 SYDVKM. The CDR3 is 16 residues long. For the CDR3, the DNA is TGTGCCAGCAGTTTATCCCAGACAGGGGGCAGCTATGGCTACACCTTC. Amino acids: CASSLSQTGGSYGYTF.

The DNA of the CDR3 is TGCGCCAGCAGTGGAGGACAGTCCGCGAACACCGGGGAGCTGTTTTTT. This sequence encodes CASSGGQSANTGELFF. The rearrangement joins TRBV10-1 to TRBJ2-2, with D perhaps TRBD1 (6 bases). CDR1 and CDR2 from the germline V gene are WNHNN and SYGVQD (reference sequence). CDR3 length equals 16 residues. V was clipped by 4 bases and J by 0 bases, with 12 bases between them.

The chain couples TRBV5-5 to TRBJ1-1; D remains ambiguous. With 0 bases removed from V and 7 bases from J, the gap between germline ends came to 10 bases. The CDR3 runs to 13 residues. CDR1 is SGHKS, CDR2 YYEKEE, per germline (reference sequence). The CDR3 DNA reads TGTGCCAGCAGCTTGGTTACAGCGGTTGAAGCTTTCTTT. Residues: CASSLVTAVEAFF.